This T cell receptor beta chain was identified in a study of cytomegalovirus exposure and HLA in healthy donors. Study-level points and caveats: Beyond CMV serostatus, there was no information to go on about immune exposure. In vitro confirmation showed three CMV-associated chains to be CMV antigen specific. What was likely a sequencing artifact was a cluster of highly shared sequence variants.

Trimming removed 5 bases from V and 4 bases from J; junction bases left unmatched: 8. CDR1 LNHDA and CDR2 SQIVND come from the germline V gene (reference sequence). The CDR3 length is 15 residues. PCR involved 60 Vbeta and 13 Jbeta primers. The repertoire was sequenced with immunoSEQ multiplex PCR; TCRdb's copy has only in-frame clones and lacks some. The data contain a few hundred thousand clones, approximately 70% of them singletons. On this clone itself: What it recognizes is unknown.

This chain connects TRBV19 to TRBJ1-2; 9 nucleotides match TRBD1. The source is a woman in her twenties or thirties in good health and CMV-seronegative. What was sequenced was PBMCs. The CDR3 DNA reads as TGTGCCAGTAGTGAAGGGACAGGGATCGGCTATGGCTACACCTTC. Protein product: CASSEGTGIGYGYTF.